A selection of T cell receptor beta chains follows, all from one sample in a study of molecular identifiers for immune sequencing clone quantification. TCRdb re-derived calls from the PCR reads in MiXCR, one entry per CDR3 protein. The sample has fewer than 45,000 distinct CDR3 sequences; 19% are singletons. Sequencing was carried out using naive CD8+ T cells from blood, with Jurkat cell RNA spiked in. The receptors were sampled from a human donor in good health. Some libraries in this study had Jurkat cell RNA spiked in. The CDR3 runs from the conserved cysteine through the conserved F or W. Size is omitted from some rows. Given values are once, few, many or a class for expanded clones.

>many|TRBJ1-1|TRBV19
CASTHGMNTEAFF
>many|TRBJ2-7|TRBV4-3
CASSQWTGGYEQYF
>many|TRBJ2-3|TRBV14
CASSQVSGTWGEDTDTQYF
>NA|TRBJ2-1|TRBV20-1
CSAILAGGRYNEQFF
>many|TRBJ2-3|TRBV10-3
CAISESELQYTDTQYF
>NA|TRBJ2-5|TRBV13
CASSWTGTGTQYF
>many|TRBJ2-2|TRBV27
CASSLLGGAGTGELFF
>many|TRBJ2-1|TRBV4-3
CASSQETGSSYNEQFF
>many|TRBJ2-7|TRBV4-1
CASSQGPVGEQYF
>many|TRBJ2-3|TRBV12-3/TRBV12-4
CASSSGAGRTDTQYF
>many|TRBJ2-1|TRBV6-4
CASSRDAGPYNEQFF
>NA|TRBJ2-3|TRBV11-2
CASNKGAQAPPGTDTQYF
>many|TRBJ2-4|TRBV11-2
CASSLALVLAKNIQYF
>NA|TRBJ2-7|TRBV19
CASSISYQTESYEQYF
>many|TRBJ2-3|TRBV6-5
CASSYSTSGDTDTQYF
>medium-sized|TRBJ2-3|TRBV6-5
CASSWTSASTDTQYF
>many|TRBJ1-1|TRBV6-5
CASRAGLTEAFF
>few|TRBJ1-1|TRBV29-1
CSGQGNTEAFF
>few|TRBJ2-5|TRBV13
CASSLWDGQETQYF
>many|TRBJ2-7|TRBV11-2
CASSNPGQAYEQYF
>many|TRBJ2-3|TRBV4-3
CASSQDQGTDTQYF
>few|TRBJ2-7|TRBV29-1
CSVEGGDSYEQYF
>few|TRBJ2-1|TRBV18
CASSPVGAGSYNEQFF
>many|TRBJ2-4|TRBV7-6
CASSPPVQGAKNIQYF
>many|TRBJ2-5|TRBV7-6
CASSLVPREKETQYF
>NA|TRBJ2-7|TRBV7-8
CAGSLAGVTYEQYF
>many|TRBJ2-7|TRBV20-1
CSARLGQGAREQYF
>medium-sized|TRBJ2-1|TRBV30
CAWSELIHEQFF
>medium-sized|TRBJ2-7|TRBV19
CASSPGTGSYEQYF
>many|TRBJ2-7|TRBV2
CASTPLREGQYEQYF
>many|TRBJ1-5|TRBV4-1
CASSREGTDSNQPQHF
>NA|TRBJ2-3|TRBV9
CASSVVDQGYTDTRYF
>many|TRBJ2-7|TRBV21-1
CASRTGPAYEQYF
>few|TRBJ1-5|TRBV21-1
CASSKALRAEGLGSNQPQHF
>many|TRBJ2-5|TRBV20-1
CSAGPGGQETQYF
>few|TRBJ2-5|TRBV27
CASSLIDRVQETQYF
>NA|TRBJ2-3|TRBV20-1
CSARDKIGRPGRDTQYF
>few|TRBJ1-2|TRBV6-2/TRBV6-3
CASSPHNYGYTF
>many|TRBJ1-5|TRBV4-1
CASSIRQGAGSNQPQHF
>few|TRBJ2-3|TRBV6-5
CASSYSWGGLGTDTQYF
>NA|TRBJ2-2|TRBV6-1
CASTKLAGTNTGELFF
>many|TRBJ1-5|TRBV28
CASNHGTDNQPQHF
>many|TRBJ1-1|TRBV28
CASRGQGMNTEAFF
>many|TRBJ2-7|TRBV5-4
CASSFGQGHSYEQYF
>few|TRBJ2-1|TRBV7-2
CASSLGQGAPEQFF
>many|TRBJ2-1|TRBV5-1
CASSPPGQGVHEQFF
>many|TRBJ2-3|TRBV25-1
CAIVRGRADTQYF
>few|TRBJ2-5|TRBV12-3/TRBV12-4
CASSLIPRAQETQYF
>many|TRBJ2-4|TRBV21-1
CASSKAPSGGPELAKNIQYF
>NA|TRBJ1-2|TRBV5-1
CASSPPNLGTNYGYTF
>many|TRBJ1-1|TRBV7-9
CASSPLFSYLAFF
>many|TRBJ1-6|TRBV20-1
CSARDPAGTGSYNSPLHF
>many|TRBJ1-1|TRBV4-3
CASSQGTANTEAFF
>many|TRBJ1-5|TRBV7-8
CASSLGGLGNQPQHF
>many|TRBJ2-3|TRBV12-3/TRBV12-4
CASSLVTFSTDTQYF
>NA|TRBJ2-3|TRBV3-1
CASSPWTSRTSTDTQYF
>many|TRBJ2-1|TRBV20-1
CSAVLISPHEQFF
>many|TRBJ1-1|TRBV7-9
CASRERGREDTEAFF
>few|TRBJ2-7|TRBV27
CASSTGPKYEQYF